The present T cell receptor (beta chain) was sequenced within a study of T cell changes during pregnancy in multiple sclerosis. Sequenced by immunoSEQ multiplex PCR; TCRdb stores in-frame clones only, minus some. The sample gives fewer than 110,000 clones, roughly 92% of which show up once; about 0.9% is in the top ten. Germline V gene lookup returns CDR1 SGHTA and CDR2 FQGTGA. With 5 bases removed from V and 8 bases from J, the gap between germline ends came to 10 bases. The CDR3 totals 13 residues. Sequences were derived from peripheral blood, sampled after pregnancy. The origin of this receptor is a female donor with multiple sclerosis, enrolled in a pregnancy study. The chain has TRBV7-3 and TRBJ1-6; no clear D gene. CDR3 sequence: CASSRGVDSPLHF. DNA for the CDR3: TGTGCCAGCAGCCGCGGAGTTGATTCACCCCTCCACTTT.